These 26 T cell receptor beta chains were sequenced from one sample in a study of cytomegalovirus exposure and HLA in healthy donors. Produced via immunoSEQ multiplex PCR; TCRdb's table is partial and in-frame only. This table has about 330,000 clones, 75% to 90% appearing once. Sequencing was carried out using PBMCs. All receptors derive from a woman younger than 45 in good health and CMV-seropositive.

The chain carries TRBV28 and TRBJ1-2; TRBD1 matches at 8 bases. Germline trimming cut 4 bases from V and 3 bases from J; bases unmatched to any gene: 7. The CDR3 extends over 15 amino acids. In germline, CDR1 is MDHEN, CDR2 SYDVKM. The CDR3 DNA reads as TGTGCCAGCAGTTCAGGGGGCAGTCAGTACTATGGCTACACCTTC. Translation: CASSSGGSQYYGYTF.

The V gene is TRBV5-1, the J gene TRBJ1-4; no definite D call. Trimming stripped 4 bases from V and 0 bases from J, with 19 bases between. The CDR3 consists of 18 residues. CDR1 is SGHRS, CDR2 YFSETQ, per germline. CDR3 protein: CASSPPLVGASTNEKLFF. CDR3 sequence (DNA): TGCGCCAGCAGCCCGCCCTTGGTGGGTGCATCAACTAATGAAAAACTGTTTTTT. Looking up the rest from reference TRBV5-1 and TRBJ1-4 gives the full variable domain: KAGVTQTPRYLIKTRGQQVTLSCSPISGHRSVSWYQQTPGQGLQFLFEYFSETQRNKGNFPGRFSGRQFSNSRSEMNVSTLELGDSALYLCASSPPLVGASTNEKLFFGSGTQLSVL.

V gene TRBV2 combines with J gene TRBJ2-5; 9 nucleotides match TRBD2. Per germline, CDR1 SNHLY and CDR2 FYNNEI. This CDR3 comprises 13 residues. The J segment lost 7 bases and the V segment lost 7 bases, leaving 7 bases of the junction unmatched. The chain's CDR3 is CASTPTSGRTQYF. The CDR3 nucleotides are TGTGCCAGCACTCCTACTAGCGGGCGGACCCAGTACTTC.

CDR3 nucleotide sequence: TGTGCCAGCAGTTACTCTCCCGACAGATCTAACTATGGCTACACCTTC. Residues: CASSYSPDRSNYGYTF. This chain joins TRBV6-5 and TRBJ1-2; possible D gene TRBD1, 5 bases. Trimming took off 0 bases at V and 0 bases at J, with 11 bases between the two ends. In germline, CDR1 is MNHEY, CDR2 SVGAGI. The CDR3 covers 16 residues.

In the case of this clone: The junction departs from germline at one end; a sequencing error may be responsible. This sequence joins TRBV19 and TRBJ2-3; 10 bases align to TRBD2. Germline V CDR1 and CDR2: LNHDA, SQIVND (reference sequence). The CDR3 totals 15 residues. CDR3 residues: CASRIAGGGTDTQYF. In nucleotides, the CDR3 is TGTGCCAGTAGGATAGCGGGAGGAGGGACAGATACGCAGTATTTT.

In DNA, the CDR3 is TGTGCCAGCAGTTCGGGGCTGGGGGCCGCCTATGCAACTAATGAAAAACTGTTTTTT. It translates to CASSSGLGAAYATNEKLFF. This rearrangement joins TRBV28 to TRBJ1-4; possibly TRBD1 for D (6 bases). V shed 4 bases and J shed 0 bases, with 21 bases lying between them. This CDR3 contains 19 residues. Per the germline V gene, CDR1 is MDHEN and CDR2 is SYDVKM. The variable domain in full, completed from reference TRBV28 and TRBJ1-4, reads DVKVTQSSRYLVKRTGEKVFLECVQDMDHENMFWYRQDPGLGLRLIYFSYDVKMKEKGDIPEGYSVSREKKERFSLILESASTNQTSMYLCASSSGLGAAYATNEKLFFGSGTQLSVL.

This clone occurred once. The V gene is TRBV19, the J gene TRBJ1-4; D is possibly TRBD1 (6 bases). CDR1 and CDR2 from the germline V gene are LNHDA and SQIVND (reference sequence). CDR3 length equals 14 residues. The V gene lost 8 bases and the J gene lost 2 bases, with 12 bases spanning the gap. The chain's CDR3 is CASAWGHTNEKLFF. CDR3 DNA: TGTGCCAGTGCCTGGGGACACACTAATGAAAAACTGTTTTTT.

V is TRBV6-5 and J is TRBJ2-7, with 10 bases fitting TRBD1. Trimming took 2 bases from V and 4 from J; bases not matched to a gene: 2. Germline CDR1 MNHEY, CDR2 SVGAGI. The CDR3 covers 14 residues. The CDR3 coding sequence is TGTGCCAGCAGTTACGGACAGGGGGGTTACGAGCAGTACTTC. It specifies CASSYGQGGYEQYF.

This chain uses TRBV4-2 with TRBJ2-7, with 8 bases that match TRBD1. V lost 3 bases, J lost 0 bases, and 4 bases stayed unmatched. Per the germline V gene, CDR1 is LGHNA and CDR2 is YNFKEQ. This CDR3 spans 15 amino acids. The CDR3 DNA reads TGTGCCAGCAGCCAGGAGGACAGGGTCTCCTACGAGCAGTACTTC. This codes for CASSQEDRVSYEQYF.

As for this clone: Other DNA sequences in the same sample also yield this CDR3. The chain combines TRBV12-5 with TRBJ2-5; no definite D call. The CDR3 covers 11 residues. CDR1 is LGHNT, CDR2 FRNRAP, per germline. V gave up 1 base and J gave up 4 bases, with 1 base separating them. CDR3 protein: CASGLGETQYF. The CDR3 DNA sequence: TGTGCTAGTGGTTTGGGAGAGACCCAGTACTTC.

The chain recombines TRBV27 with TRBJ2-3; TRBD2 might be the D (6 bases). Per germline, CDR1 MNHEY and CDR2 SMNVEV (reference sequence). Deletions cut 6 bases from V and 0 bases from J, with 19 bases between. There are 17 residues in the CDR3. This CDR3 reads CASSPRVLARSTDTQYF. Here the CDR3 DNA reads TGTGCCAGCAGCCCCCGGGTGCTAGCGAGAAGCACAGATACGCAGTATTTT.

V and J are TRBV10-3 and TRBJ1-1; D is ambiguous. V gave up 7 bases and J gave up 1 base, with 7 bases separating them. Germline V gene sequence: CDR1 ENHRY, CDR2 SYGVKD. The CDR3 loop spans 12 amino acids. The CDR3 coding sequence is TGTGCCATCACTCACGGGAACACTGAAGCTTTCTTT. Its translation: CAITHGNTEAFF.

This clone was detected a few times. CDR3 DNA: TGCGCCAGCAGCTTGGCGGGGACAGGGTTTGCTTCACCCCTCCACTTT. Amino acids: CASSLAGTGFASPLHF. The chain couples TRBV5-1 to TRBJ1-6; 9 positions agree with TRBD1. The CDR3 spans 16 residues. Germline-derived CDR1 and CDR2 are SGHRS and YFSETQ. The J segment lost 9 bases and the V segment lost 0 bases, leaving 7 bases of the junction unmatched.

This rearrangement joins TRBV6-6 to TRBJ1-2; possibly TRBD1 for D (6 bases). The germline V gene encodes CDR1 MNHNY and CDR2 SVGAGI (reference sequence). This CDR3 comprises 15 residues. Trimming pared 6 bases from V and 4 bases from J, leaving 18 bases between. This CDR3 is CASSPITGQGYGYTF. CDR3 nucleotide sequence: TGTGCCAGCAGCCCTATTACAGGGCAGGGCTATGGCTACACCTTC.

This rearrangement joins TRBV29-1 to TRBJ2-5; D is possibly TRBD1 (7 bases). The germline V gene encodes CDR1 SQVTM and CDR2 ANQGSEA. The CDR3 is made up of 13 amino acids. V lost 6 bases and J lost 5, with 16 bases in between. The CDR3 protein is CSVGGDRRETQYF. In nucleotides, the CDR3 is TGCAGCGTCGGAGGGGACAGAAGGGAGACCCAGTACTTC.

CDR3 sequence (DNA): TGTGCCAGCAGTTTGGGGCACGGGAGGGCCTACGAGCAGTACTTC. Translated, it gives CASSLGHGRAYEQYF. The chain recombines TRBV6-5 with TRBJ2-7; 8 bases are a match to TRBD2. CDR1 and CDR2 from the germline V gene are MNHEY and SVGAGI. V was clipped by 4 bases and J by 2 bases; unmatched bases: 7. The CDR3 contains 15 residues.

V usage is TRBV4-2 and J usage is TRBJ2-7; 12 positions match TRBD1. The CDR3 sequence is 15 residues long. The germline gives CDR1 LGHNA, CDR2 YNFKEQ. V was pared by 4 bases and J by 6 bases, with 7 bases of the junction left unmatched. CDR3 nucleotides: TGTGCCAGCAGCCCTGGGGACAGGGGGCGCGGCGAGCAGTACTTC. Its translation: CASSPGDRGRGEQYF.

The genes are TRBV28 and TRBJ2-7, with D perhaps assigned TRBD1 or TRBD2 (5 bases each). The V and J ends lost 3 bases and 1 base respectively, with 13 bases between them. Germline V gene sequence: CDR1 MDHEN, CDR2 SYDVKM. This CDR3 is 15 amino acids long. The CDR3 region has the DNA TGTGCCAGCAGTTTTCGTGGGACCCTTTCCTACGAGCAGTACTTC. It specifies CASSFRGTLSYEQYF.

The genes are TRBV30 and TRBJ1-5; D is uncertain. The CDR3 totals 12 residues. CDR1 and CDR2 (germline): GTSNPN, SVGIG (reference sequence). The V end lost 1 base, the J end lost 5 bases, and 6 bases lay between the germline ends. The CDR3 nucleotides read TGTGCCTGGAGTGCCCCATATCAGCCCCAGCATTTT. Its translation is CAWSAPYQPQHF.

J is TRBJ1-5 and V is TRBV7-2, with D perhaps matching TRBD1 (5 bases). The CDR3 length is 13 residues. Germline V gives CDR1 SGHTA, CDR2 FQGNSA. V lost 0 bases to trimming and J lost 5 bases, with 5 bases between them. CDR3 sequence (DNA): TGTGCCAGCAGCTTAGCAGGGGATCAGCCCCAGCATTTT. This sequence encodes CASSLAGDQPQHF.

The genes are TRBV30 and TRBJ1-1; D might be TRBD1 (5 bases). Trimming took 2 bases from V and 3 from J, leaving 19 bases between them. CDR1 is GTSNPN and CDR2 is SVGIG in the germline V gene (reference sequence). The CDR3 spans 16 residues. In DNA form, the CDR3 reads TGTGCCTGGAGTACTAGAAGGGGAGGGAGGGACACTGAAGCTTTCTTT. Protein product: CAWSTRRGGRDTEAFF.

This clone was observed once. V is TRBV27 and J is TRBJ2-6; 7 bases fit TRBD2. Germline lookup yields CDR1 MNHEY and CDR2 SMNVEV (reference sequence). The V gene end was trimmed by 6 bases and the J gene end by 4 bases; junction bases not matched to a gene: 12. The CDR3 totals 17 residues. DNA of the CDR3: TGTGCCAGCAGCCCCGTCGAGGGGAGGGGAGGGGCCAACGTCCTGACTTTC. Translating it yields CASSPVEGRGGANVLTF.

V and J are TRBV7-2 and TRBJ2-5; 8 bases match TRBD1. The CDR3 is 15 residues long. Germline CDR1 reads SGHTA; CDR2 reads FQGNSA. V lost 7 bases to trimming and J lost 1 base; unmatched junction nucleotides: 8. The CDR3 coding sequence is TGTGCCAGCAACTCCGGGACAGGTGGCCAAGAGACCCAGTACTTC. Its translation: CASNSGTGGQETQYF.

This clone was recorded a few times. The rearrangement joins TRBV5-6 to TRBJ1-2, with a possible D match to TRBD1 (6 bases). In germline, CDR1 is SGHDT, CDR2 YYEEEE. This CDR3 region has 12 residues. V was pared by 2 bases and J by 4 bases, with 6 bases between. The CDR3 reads CASSLQGYGYTF. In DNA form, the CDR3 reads TGTGCCAGCAGCTTACAGGGCTATGGCTACACCTTC.

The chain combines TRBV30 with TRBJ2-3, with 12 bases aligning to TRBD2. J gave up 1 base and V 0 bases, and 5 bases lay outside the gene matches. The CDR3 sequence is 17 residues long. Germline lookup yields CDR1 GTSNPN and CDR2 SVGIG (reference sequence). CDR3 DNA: TGTGCCTGGAGTGTACTAGCGGGGGGCCGGGGCACAGATACGCAGTATTTT. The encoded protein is CAWSVLAGGRGTDTQYF.

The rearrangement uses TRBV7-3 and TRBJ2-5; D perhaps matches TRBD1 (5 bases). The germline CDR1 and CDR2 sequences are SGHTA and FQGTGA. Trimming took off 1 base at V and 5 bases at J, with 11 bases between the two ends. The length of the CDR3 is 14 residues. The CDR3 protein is CASSLSADIETQYF. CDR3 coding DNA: TGTGCCAGCAGCTTAAGTGCGGACATCGAGACCCAGTACTTC.